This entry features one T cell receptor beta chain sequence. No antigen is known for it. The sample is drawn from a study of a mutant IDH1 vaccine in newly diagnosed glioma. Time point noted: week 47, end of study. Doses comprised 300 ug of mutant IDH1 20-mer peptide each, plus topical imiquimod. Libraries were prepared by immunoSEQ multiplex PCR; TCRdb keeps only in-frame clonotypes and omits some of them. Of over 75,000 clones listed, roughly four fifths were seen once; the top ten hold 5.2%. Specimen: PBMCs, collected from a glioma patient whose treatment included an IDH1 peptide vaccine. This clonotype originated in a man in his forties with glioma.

DNA of the CDR3: TGTGCCAGTACCAGACAGGGAAAAGATGAAAAACTGTTTTTT. Protein product: CASTRQGKDEKLFF. The V call is TRBV5-5, the J call TRBJ1-4; TRBD1 matches at 7 bases. The V gene end was trimmed by 8 bases and the J gene end by 6 bases; junction bases not matched to a gene: 10. The germline CDR1 and CDR2 sequences are SGHKS and YYEKEE (reference sequence). The CDR3 length is 14 residues.